The subject of this entry is one T cell receptor beta chain. Its antigen is unidentified. This sample is part of a study of cytomegalovirus exposure and HLA in healthy donors. Overall study results and limits: The productive fraction for most TCR beta V segments was about 87% or about 30% in an earlier analysis. For TCR beta chains, V- and J-gene trimming was later linked to a missense DCLRE1C variant. Cytomegalovirus-associated status was assigned to approximately 160 TCR beta chains.

PCR amplification relied on 60 Vbeta primers (plus 13 Jbeta primers). Sequenced by immunoSEQ multiplex PCR; TCRdb stores in-frame clones only, minus some. Among more than 150,000 clones listed, more than 65% were seen once. In germline, CDR1 is SGDLS, CDR2 YYNGEE. With 7 bases clipped from V and 8 bases from J, the junction kept 9 bases outside the gene matches. The length of the CDR3 is 14 residues. This sequence was found in a girl aged 2-15 years in good health and CMV-seropositive. This rearrangement joins TRBV9 to TRBJ2-2, with 9 bases identical to TRBD1. Material: PBMCs. The CDR3 DNA reads as TGTGCCAGCTCCGGGACAGGGCGGGATGGGGAGCTGTTTTTT. Its translation is CASSGTGRDGELFF. Combining the CDR3 with reference TRBV9 and TRBJ2-2 gives the whole variable domain DSGVTQTPKHLITATGQRVTLRCSPRSGDLSVYWYQQSLDQGLQFLIQYYNGEERAKGNILERFSAQQFPDLHSELNLSSLELGDSALYFCASSGTGRDGELFFGEGSRLTVL.